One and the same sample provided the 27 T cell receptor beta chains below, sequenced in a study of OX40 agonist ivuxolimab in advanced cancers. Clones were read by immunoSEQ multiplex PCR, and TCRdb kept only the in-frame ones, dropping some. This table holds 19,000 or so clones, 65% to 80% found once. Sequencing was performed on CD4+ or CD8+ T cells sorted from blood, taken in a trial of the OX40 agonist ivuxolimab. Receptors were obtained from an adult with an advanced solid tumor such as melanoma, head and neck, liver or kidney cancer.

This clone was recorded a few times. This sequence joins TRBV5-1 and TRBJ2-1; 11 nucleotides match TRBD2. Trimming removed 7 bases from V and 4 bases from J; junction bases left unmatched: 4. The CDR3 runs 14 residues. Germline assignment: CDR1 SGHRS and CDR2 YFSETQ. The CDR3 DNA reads TGCGCCAGCGGGGGGACTAGCGGTTACAATGAGCAGTTCTTC. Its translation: CASGGTSGYNEQFF. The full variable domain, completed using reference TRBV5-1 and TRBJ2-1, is KAGVTQTPRYLIKTRGQQVTLSCSPISGHRSVSWYQQTPGQGLQFLFEYFSETQRNKGNFPGRFSGRQFSNSRSEMNVSTLELGDSALYLCASGGTSGYNEQFFGPGTRLTVL.

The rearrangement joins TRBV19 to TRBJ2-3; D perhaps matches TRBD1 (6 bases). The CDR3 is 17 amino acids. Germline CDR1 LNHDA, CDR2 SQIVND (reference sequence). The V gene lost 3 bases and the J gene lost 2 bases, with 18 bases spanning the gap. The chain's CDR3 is CASSITWAGATTDTQYF. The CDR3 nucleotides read TGTGCCAGTAGTATTACGTGGGCAGGGGCGACCACAGATACGCAGTATTTT.

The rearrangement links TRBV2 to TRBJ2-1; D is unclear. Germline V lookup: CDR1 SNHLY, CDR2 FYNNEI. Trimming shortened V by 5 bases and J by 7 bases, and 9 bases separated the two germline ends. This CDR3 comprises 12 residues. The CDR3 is CASSYGNNEQFF. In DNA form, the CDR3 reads TGTGCCAGCAGTTACGGCAATAATGAGCAGTTCTTC.

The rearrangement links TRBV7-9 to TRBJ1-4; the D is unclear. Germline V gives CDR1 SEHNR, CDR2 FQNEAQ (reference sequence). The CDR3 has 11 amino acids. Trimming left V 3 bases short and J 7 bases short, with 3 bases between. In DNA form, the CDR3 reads TGTGCCAGCAGCTTCAGTGAAAAACTGTTTTTT. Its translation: CASSFSEKLFF.

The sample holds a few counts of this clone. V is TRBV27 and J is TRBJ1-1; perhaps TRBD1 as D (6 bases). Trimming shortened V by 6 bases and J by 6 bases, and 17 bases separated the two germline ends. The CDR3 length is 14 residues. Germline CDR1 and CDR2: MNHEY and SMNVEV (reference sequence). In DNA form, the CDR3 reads TGTGCCAGCAGCCTTGACAGGTTTTACGCTGAAGCTTTCTTT. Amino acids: CASSLDRFYAEAFF.

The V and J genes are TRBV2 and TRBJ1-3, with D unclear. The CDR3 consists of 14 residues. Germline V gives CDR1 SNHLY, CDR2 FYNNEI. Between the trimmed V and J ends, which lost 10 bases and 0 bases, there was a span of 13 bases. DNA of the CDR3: TGTGCCACCAGACCCTCGGTCTCTGGAAACACCATATATTTT. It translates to CATRPSVSGNTIYF.

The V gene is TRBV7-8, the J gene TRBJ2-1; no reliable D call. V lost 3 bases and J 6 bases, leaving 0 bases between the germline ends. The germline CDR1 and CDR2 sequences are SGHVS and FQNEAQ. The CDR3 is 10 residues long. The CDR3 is CASSFNEQFF. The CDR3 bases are TGTGCCAGCAGCTTCAATGAGCAGTTCTTC.

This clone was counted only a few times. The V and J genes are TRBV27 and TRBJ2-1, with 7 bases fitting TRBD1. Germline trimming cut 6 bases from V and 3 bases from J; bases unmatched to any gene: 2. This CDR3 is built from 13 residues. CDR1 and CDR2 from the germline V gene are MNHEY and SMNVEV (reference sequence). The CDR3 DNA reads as TGTGCCAGCAGCGGACAGGACTACAATGAGCAGTTCTTC. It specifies CASSGQDYNEQFF.

Here the CDR3 reads CASSHSRDPQTGEQFF. In DNA form, the CDR3 reads TGTGCCAGTAGCCACTCCCGGGACCCCCAAACTGGTGAGCAGTTCTTC. The genes are TRBV19 and TRBJ2-1; TRBD1 or TRBD2 may be the D gene (5 bases each). V was shortened by 6 bases and J by 9 bases, with 24 bases between the two germline ends. The CDR3 totals 16 residues. Germline V CDR1 and CDR2: LNHDA, SQIVND (reference sequence).

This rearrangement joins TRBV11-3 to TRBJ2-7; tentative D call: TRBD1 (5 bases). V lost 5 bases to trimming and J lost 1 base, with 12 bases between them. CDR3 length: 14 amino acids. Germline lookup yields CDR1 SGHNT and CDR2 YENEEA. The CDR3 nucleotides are TGTGCCAGCAGCCCCTCCCAGGGTTCCTACGAGCAGTACTTC. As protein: CASSPSQGSYEQYF.

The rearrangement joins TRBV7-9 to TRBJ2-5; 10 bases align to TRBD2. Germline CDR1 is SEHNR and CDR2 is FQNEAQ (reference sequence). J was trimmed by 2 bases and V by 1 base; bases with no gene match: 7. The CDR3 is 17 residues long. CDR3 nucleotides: TGTGCCAGCAGCTTAGTTGGAAGCGGGAGGGATCAAGAGACCCAGTACTTC. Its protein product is CASSLVGSGRDQETQYF.

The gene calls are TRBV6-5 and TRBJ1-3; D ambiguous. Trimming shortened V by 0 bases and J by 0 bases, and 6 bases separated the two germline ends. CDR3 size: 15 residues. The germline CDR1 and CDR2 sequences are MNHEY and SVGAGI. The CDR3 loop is CASSYSSDSGNTIYF. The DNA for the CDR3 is TGTGCCAGCAGTTACTCATCCGACTCTGGAAACACCATATATTTT.

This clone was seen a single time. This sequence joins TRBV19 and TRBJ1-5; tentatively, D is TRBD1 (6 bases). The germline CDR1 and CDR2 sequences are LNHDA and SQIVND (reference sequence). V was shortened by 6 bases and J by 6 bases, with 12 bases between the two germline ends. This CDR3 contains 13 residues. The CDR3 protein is CASSPQGAQPQHF. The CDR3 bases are TGTGCCAGTAGCCCACAGGGCGCTCAGCCCCAGCATTTT.

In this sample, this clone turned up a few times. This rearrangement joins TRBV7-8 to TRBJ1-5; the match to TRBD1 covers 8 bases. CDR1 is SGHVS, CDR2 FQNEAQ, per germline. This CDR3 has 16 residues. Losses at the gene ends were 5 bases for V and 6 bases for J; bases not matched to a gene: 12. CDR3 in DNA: TGTGCCAGCAGCCCGACGACAGGGGCGACGAGTCAGCCCCAGCATTTT. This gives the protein CASSPTTGATSQPQHF. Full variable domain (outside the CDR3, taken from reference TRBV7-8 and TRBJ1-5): GAGVSQSPRYKVAKRGQDVALRCDPISGHVSLFWYQQALGQGPEFLTYFQNEAQLDKSGLPSDRFFAERPEGSVSTLKIQRTQQEDSAVYLCASSPTTGATSQPQHFGDGTRLSIL.

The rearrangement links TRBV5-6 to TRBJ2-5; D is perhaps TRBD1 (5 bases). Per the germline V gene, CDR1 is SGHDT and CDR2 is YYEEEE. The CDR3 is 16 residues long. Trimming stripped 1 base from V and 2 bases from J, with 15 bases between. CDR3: CASSLLSSYRQETQYF. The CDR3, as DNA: TGTGCCAGCAGCTTGTTAAGTAGTTACAGGCAAGAGACCCAGTACTTC.

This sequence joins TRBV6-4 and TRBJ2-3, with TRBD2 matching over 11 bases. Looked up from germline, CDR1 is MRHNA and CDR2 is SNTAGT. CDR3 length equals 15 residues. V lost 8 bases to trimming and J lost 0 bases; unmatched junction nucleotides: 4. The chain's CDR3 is CASAGTSGSTDTQYF. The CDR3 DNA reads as TGTGCCAGCGCCGGGACTAGCGGCAGCACAGATACGCAGTATTTT.

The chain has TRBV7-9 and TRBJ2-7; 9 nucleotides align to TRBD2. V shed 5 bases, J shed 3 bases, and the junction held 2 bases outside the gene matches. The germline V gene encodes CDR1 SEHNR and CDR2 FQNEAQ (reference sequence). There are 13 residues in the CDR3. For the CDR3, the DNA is TGTGCCAGCAGCGATAGCGGGAGCTACGAGCAGTACTTC. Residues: CASSDSGSYEQYF. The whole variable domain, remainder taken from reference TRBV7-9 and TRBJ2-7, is DTGVSQNPRHKITKRGQNVTFRCDPISEHNRLYWYRQTLGQGPEFLTYFQNEAQLEKSRLLSDRFSAERPKGSFSTLEIQRTEQGDSAMYLCASSDSGSYEQYFGPGTRLTVT.

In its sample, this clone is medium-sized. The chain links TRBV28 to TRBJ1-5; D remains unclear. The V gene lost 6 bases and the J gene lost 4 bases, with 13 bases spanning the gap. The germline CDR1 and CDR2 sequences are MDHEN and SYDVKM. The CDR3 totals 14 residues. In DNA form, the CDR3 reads TGTGCCAGCAGAGTCTTGTGGGAGAATCAGCCCCAGCATTTT. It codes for CASRVLWENQPQHF.

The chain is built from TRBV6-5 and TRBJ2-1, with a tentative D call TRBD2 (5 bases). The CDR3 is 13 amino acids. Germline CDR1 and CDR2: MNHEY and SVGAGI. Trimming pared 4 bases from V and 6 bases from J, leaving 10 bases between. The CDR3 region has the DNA TGTGCCAGCAGTTTCACGGGGAGCAATGAGCAGTTCTTC. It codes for CASSFTGSNEQFF.

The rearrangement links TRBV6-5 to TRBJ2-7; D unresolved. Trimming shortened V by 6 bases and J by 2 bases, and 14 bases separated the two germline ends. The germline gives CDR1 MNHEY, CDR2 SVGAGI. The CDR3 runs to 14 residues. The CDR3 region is CASSPGPGTYEQYF. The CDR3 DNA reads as TGTGCCAGCAGCCCCGGACCAGGCACCTACGAGCAGTACTTC.

CDR3 in DNA: TGTGCCAGCAGTCCGTGGACGTCAACTAATGAAAAACTGTTTTTT. It encodes CASSPWTSTNEKLFF. The chain joins TRBV27 to TRBJ1-4; D call uncertain. CDR1 and CDR2 (germline): MNHEY, SMNVEV (reference sequence). V gave up 5 bases and J gave up 0 bases, with 10 bases separating them. CDR3 length equals 15 residues.

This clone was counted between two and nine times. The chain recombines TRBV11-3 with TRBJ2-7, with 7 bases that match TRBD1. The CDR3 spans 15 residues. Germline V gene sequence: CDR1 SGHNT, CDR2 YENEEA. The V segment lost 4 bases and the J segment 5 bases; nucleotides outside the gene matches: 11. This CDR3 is CASSSRDLGGDEQYF. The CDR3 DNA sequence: TGTGCCAGCAGCTCTCGAGATTTAGGGGGCGACGAGCAGTACTTC.

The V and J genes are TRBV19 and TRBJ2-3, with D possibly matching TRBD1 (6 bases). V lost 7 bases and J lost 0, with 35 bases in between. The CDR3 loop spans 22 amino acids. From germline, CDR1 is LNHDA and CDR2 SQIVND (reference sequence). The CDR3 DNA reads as TGTGCCAGTAAAGAAATCCTGGGGGCCAGTGCAGACCCAGGTTCTAGCACAGATACGCAGTATTTT. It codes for CASKEILGASADPGSSTDTQYF.

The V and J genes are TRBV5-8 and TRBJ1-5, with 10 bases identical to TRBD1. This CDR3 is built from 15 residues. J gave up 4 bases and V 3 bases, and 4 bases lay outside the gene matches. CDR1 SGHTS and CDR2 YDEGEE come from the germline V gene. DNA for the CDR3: TGTGCCAGCAGCTCGGGGACAGGGGAAAATCAGCCCCAGCATTTT. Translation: CASSSGTGENQPQHF.

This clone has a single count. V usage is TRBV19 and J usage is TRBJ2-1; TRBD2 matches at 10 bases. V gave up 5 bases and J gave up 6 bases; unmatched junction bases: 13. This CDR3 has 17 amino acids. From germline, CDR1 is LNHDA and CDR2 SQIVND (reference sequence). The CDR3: CASSRAASGSLSNEQFF. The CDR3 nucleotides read TGTGCCAGTAGTCGCGCGGCTAGCGGGAGCCTTTCCAATGAGCAGTTCTTC.

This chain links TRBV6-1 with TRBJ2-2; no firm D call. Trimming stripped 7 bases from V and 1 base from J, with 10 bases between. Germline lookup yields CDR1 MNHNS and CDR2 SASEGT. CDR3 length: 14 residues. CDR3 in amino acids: CASILTKNTGELFF. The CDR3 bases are TGTGCCAGCATATTAACAAAGAACACCGGGGAGCTGTTTTTT.

CDR3 coding DNA: TGTGCCAGCAACTTGCGGGACAGGGTCGCTGATACGCAGTATTTT. The encoded protein is CASNLRDRVADTQYF. The genes are TRBV7-9 and TRBJ2-3, with 9 bases that match TRBD1. The trim removed 7 bases at V and 6 bases at J, leaving 11 bases unmatched. The germline V gene has CDR1 SEHNR and CDR2 FQNEAQ (reference sequence). The CDR3 is 15 amino acids.